The 24 T cell receptor beta chains reported below all come from one sample, sequenced in a study of blood T cell repertoires in COVID-19. The protocol was immunoSEQ multiplex PCR, while the TCRdb copy is restricted to in-frame clones and leaves out a portion. The sample holds roughly 100,000 clones, around 76% seen once. Sequencing was carried out using peripheral blood. The receptors come from an elderly man with acute or convalescent COVID-19.

This chain connects TRBV18 to TRBJ2-3, with 11 bases fitting TRBD2. This CDR3 comprises 17 residues. Looked up from germline, CDR1 is KGHSH and CDR2 is LQKENI. The ends lost 0 bases at V and 3 bases at J; junction bases unmatched: 5. Written as DNA, the CDR3 is TGTGCCAGCTCACCACCGTCTAGCGGGAGGTTAACAGATACGCAGTATTTT. It translates to CASSPPSSGRLTDTQYF.

This clone appeared a few times. The chain carries TRBV28 and TRBJ2-2; 7 bases fit TRBD2. Germline lookup yields CDR1 MDHEN and CDR2 SYDVKM. V was clipped by 3 bases and J by 0 bases; unmatched bases: 1. CDR3 length equals 15 residues. DNA for the CDR3: TGTGCCAGCAGTTTCAGCGGGGCGAACACCGGGGAGCTGTTTTTT. It is translated as CASSFSGANTGELFF.

This sequence joins TRBV11-2 and TRBJ1-6; a possible D gene is TRBD1 (5 bases). Germline V CDR1 and CDR2: SGHAT, FQNNGV. The CDR3 has 16 residues. V shed 6 bases and J shed 2 bases, with 14 bases lying between them. The CDR3 spells CASRPDSTAYNSPLHF. The DNA of the CDR3 is TGTGCCAGCAGACCCGACAGTACAGCCTATAATTCACCCCTCCACTTT.

The gene calls are TRBV7-2 and TRBJ2-7; 10 nucleotides agree with TRBD1. Germline CDR1 SGHTA, CDR2 FQGNSA. This CDR3 is 14 amino acids long. V lost 5 bases to trimming and J lost 7 bases; unmatched junction nucleotides: 8. This CDR3 reads CASSALGQGGEQYF. The CDR3 nucleotides read TGTGCCAGCAGCGCCCTCGGACAGGGGGGAGAGCAGTACTTC.

The rearrangement joins TRBV19 to TRBJ1-1; tentative D call: TRBD1 (5 bases). The CDR3 covers 12 residues. Trimming took off 4 bases at V and 6 bases at J, with 9 bases between the two ends. The V gene's germline CDR1 is LNHDA and CDR2 SQIVND (reference sequence). In DNA form, the CDR3 reads TGTGCCAGTAGTACCCGGACATCTGAAGCTTTCTTT. Residues: CASSTRTSEAFF. Drawing the rest from reference TRBV19 and TRBJ1-1, the complete variable domain is DGGITQSPKYLFRKEGQNVTLSCEQNLNHDAMYWYRQDPGQGLRLIYYSQIVNDFQKGDIAEGYSVSREKKESFPLTVTSAQKNPTAFYLCASSTRTSEAFFGQGTRLTVV.

The chain recombines TRBV3-1 (or the pseudogene TRBV3-2) with TRBJ2-5, with TRBD1 as a possible D gene (6 bases). The CDR3 length is 15 residues. Germline-derived CDR1 and CDR2 are LGHDT and YNNKEL (reference sequence). V was shortened by 0 bases and J by 5 bases, with 13 bases between the two germline ends. The CDR3 sequence is CASSQERSRGETQYF. The CDR3 nucleotides read TGTGCCAGCAGCCAAGAGAGGTCGAGGGGGGAGACCCAGTACTTC.

The rearrangement joins TRBV7-9 to TRBJ1-2, with 7 bases matching TRBD1. Germline values: CDR1 SEHNR, CDR2 FQNEAQ (reference sequence). This CDR3 comprises 12 residues. The V segment lost 2 bases and the J segment 7 bases; nucleotides outside the gene matches: 1. The CDR3 reads CASSLSGGGYTF. CDR3 coding DNA: TGTGCCAGCAGCTTATCAGGGGGTGGCTACACCTTC.

This clone was detected only once. The chain carries TRBV2 and TRBJ2-1, with TRBD2 matching over 12 bases. V gave up 9 bases and J gave up 1 base; unmatched junction bases: 19. The CDR3 runs to 20 residues. Germline V gives CDR1 SNHLY, CDR2 FYNNEI. The CDR3 is CARSSKGLAGGPKSYNEQFF. The DNA for the CDR3 is TGTGCCAGAAGTTCAAAGGGGCTAGCGGGAGGGCCTAAATCCTACAATGAGCAGTTCTTC.

The V gene is TRBV28, the J gene TRBJ2-3; TRBD2 matches 12 bases. CDR1 is MDHEN, CDR2 SYDVKM, per germline. This CDR3 is 15 amino acids long. The ends lost 5 bases at V and 7 bases at J; junction bases unmatched: 7. In nucleotides, the CDR3 is TGTGCCAGCAGTCCACCCGGACTAGCGGGAAATACGCAGTATTTT. Protein product: CASSPPGLAGNTQYF.

V usage is TRBV19 and J usage is TRBJ1-2, with D possibly being TRBD1 (6 bases). The CDR3 contains 16 residues. Trimming removed 0 bases at V and 7 bases at J, with 18 bases between. Germline V gene data show CDR1 as LNHDA and CDR2 as SQIVND (reference sequence). The CDR3 region is CASSIDRGPGGSGYTF. In nucleotides, the CDR3 is TGTGCCAGTAGTATAGATCGGGGCCCTGGGGGCTCTGGCTACACCTTC.

The rearrangement joins TRBV27 to TRBJ1-6; no clear D gene. Trimming cost V 6 bases and J 0 bases, with 12 bases left between them. Germline CDR1 MNHEY, CDR2 SMNVEV (reference sequence). CDR3 length equals 16 residues. CDR3 residues: CASSGREVSYNSPLHF. The CDR3 bases are TGTGCCAGCAGCGGACGGGAGGTCTCCTATAATTCACCCCTCCACTTT.

The chain couples TRBV6-5 to TRBJ1-2, with 8 positions matching TRBD1. V trimming: 7 bases; J trimming: 7 bases; junction bases outside the gene matches: 5. The V gene's germline CDR1 is MNHEY and CDR2 SVGAGI. This CDR3 is 12 amino acids long. In nucleotides, the CDR3 is TGTGCCAGCATCTCAGGGGGCGGTGGCTACACCTTC. Its translation is CASISGGGGYTF.

The gene calls are TRBV10-1 and TRBJ2-7; 10 bases agree with TRBD1. J gave up 4 bases and V 2 bases, and 5 bases lay outside the gene matches. The CDR3 contains 15 residues. The germline gives CDR1 WNHNN, CDR2 SYGVQD (reference sequence). The CDR3 DNA reads as TGCGCCAGCAGTGAGATGGGGACAGGGGAATACGAGCAGTACTTC. Its protein is CASSEMGTGEYEQYF.

This sequence joins TRBV15 and TRBJ1-4; D gene unclear. CDR1 is LNHNV, CDR2 YYDKDF, per germline (reference sequence). The CDR3 has 15 amino acids. The CDR3 DNA reads as TGTGCAACGAGCGGCGGCGAAGCAACTAATGAAAAACTGTTTTTT. Protein sequence: CATSGGEATNEKLFF.

The sample holds one count of this clone. The chain has TRBV5-1 and TRBJ1-6; 10 bases match TRBD1. The CDR3 extends over 15 amino acids. Germline CDR1 reads SGHRS; CDR2 reads YFSETQ. The V and J ends lost 3 bases and 7 bases, in that order; junction bases with no gene match: 4. The CDR3 loop is CASSSRTGGNSPLHF. In DNA form, the CDR3 reads TGCGCCAGCAGCTCCCGGACAGGGGGGAATTCACCCCTCCACTTT.

The chain couples TRBV9 to TRBJ2-5, with 12 bases fitting TRBD2. The CDR3 extends over 16 amino acids. Trimming at V came to 0 bases and at J to 4 bases, leaving 4 bases not matched to a gene. Germline V gene data show CDR1 as SGDLS and CDR2 as YYNGEE. CDR3 amino acids: CASSVGSSGGAETQYF. In DNA, the CDR3 is TGTGCCAGCAGCGTAGGCTCTAGCGGGGGGGCAGAGACCCAGTACTTC.

This clone was seen a handful of times. J is TRBJ1-1 and V is TRBV18; D might be TRBD1 (5 bases). Germline assignment: CDR1 KGHSH and CDR2 LQKENI. Trimming stripped 7 bases from V and 1 base from J, with 10 bases between. The CDR3 has 13 residues. The CDR3 sequence: CASFLQGNTEAFF. The CDR3 DNA reads as TGTGCCAGCTTCCTTCAGGGGAACACTGAAGCTTTCTTT.

This clone was observed a handful of times. The gene calls are TRBV19 and TRBJ1-2; D not certain. CDR3 size: 13 residues. Deletions cut 1 base from V and 3 bases from J, with 6 bases between. Germline values: CDR1 LNHDA, CDR2 SQIVND (reference sequence). CDR3 region: CASSIVGDYGYTF. CDR3 DNA sequence: TGTGCCAGTAGTATAGTCGGGGACTATGGCTACACCTTC.

The chain uses TRBV7-2 and TRBJ2-7; 8 positions agree with TRBD2. Trimming cost V 1 base and J 4 bases; bases outside gene matches: 3. Germline V CDR1 and CDR2: SGHTA, FQGNSA. The CDR3 consists of 14 residues. The CDR3 spells CASSLDSGSYEQYF. CDR3 coding DNA: TGTGCCAGCAGCTTAGACAGCGGGAGTTACGAGCAGTACTTC.

This chain joins TRBV11-3 and TRBJ2-2; 8 nucleotides agree with TRBD1. The germline V gene encodes CDR1 SGHNT and CDR2 YENEEA. This CDR3 comprises 15 residues. V lost 4 bases, J lost 3 bases, and 4 bases stayed unmatched. CDR3 in amino acids: CASSSPTGDTGELFF. Written as DNA, the CDR3 is TGTGCCAGCAGCTCACCGACAGGGGACACCGGGGAGCTGTTTTTT.

The genes are TRBV5-1 and TRBJ1-4; D possibly corresponds to TRBD1 (6 bases). The CDR3 extends over 16 amino acids. V dropped 0 bases and J dropped 5 bases, with 14 bases sitting between them. Germline CDR1 reads SGHRS; CDR2 reads YFSETQ. DNA of the CDR3: TGCGCCAGCAGCTTGGGGACAGACTTCCAAAATGAAAAACTGTTTTTT. Encoded protein: CASSLGTDFQNEKLFF. Combining the CDR3 with reference TRBV5-1 and TRBJ1-4 gives the whole variable domain KAGVTQTPRYLIKTRGQQVTLSCSPISGHRSVSWYQQTPGQGLQFLFEYFSETQRNKGNFPGRFSGRQFSNSRSEMNVSTLELGDSALYLCASSLGTDFQNEKLFFGSGTQLSVL.

This clone was observed a few times. The chain carries TRBV18 and TRBJ2-7; 10 nucleotides match TRBD2. This CDR3 comprises 18 residues. Germline V gene lookup returns CDR1 KGHSH and CDR2 LQKENI. Losses at the gene ends were 1 base for V and 0 bases for J; bases not matched to a gene: 9. The CDR3, as DNA: TGTGCCAGCTCACCACTGGCACTAGCGGGGCAAAGCTCCTACGAGCAGTACTTC. Residues: CASSPLALAGQSSYEQYF. The full variable domain, rest sourced from reference TRBV18 and TRBJ2-7, is NAGVMQNPRHLVRRRGQEARLRCSPMKGHSHVYWYRQLPEEGLKFMVYLQKENIIDESGMPKERFSAEFPKEGPSILRIQQVVRGDSAAYFCASSPLALAGQSSYEQYFGPGTRLTVT.

The chain is built from TRBV6-1 and TRBJ1-6, with D maybe TRBD1 (6 bases). CDR3 length: 15 residues. Looked up from germline, CDR1 is MNHNS and CDR2 is SASEGT. V lost 6 bases and J 6 bases, leaving 15 bases between the germline ends. The CDR3 region is CASSQTGSLNSPLHF. In DNA, the CDR3 is TGTGCCAGCAGCCAAACAGGGTCTCTTAATTCACCCCTCCACTTT.

V usage is TRBV25-1 and J usage is TRBJ1-2, with TRBD1 identical over 7 bases. The V gene's germline CDR1 is MGHDK and CDR2 SYGVNS. CDR3 length: 15 residues. The V segment lost 0 bases and the J segment 5 bases; nucleotides outside the gene matches: 6. CDR3 protein: CASSEYKGAGYGYTF. In DNA form, the CDR3 reads TGTGCCAGCAGTGAATATAAGGGGGCGGGGTATGGCTACACCTTC.